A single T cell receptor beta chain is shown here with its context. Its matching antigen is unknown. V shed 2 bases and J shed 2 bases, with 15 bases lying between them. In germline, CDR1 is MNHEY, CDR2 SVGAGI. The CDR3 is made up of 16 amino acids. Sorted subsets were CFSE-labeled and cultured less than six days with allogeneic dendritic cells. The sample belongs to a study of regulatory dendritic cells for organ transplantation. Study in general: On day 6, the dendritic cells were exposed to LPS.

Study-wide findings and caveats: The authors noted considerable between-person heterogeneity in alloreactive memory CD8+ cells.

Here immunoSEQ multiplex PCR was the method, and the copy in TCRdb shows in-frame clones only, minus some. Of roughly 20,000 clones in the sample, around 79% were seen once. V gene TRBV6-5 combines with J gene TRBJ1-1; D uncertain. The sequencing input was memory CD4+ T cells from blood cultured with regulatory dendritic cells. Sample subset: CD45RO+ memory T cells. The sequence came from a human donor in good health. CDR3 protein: CASSYTLGNRNTEAFF. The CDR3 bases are TGTGCCAGCAGTTACACCCTTGGAAATCGAAACACTGAAGCTTTCTTT.